Reported below is one T cell receptor (beta chain). Its antigen is undetermined. Assay used: immunoSEQ multiplex PCR; TCRdb lists only in-frame clones, some missing. The table lists 45,000 to 70,000 clones, more than 75% of them singletons. Antigen-specific CD4+ T cells were expanded (with viral peptide pools) by the ViraFEST assay ahead of sequencing. Cultured cells yielded isolated CD4+ T cells after less than 11 days. It was between March and December 2020 that the person had a SARS-CoV-2 infection confirmed by PCR. Half-medium replacement with IL-2 medium occurred on days 3 and 7. The junction had 8 bases not matched to a gene; V was cut back by 6 bases and J by 11 bases. Germline CDR1 reads MNHEY; CDR2 reads SVGAGI. The CDR3 loop spans 12 amino acids. This entry comes from a study of vaccination effects on CD4 cells after COVID-19. Across the study: Subjects were given two BNT162b2 or mRNA-1273 vaccine doses.

This receptor was obtained from a human donor who had a prior SARS-CoV-2 infection. The rearrangement links TRBV6-5 to TRBJ1-1; 8 bases line up with TRBD1. The material sequenced was CD4+ T cells from PBMCs cultured with HIV peptides, taken before COVID-19 vaccination. Specified subset: HIV-1 Nef peptide pool negative control/reference culture. CDR3 nucleotide sequence: TGTGCCAGCAGGCGACAGGGGCCGAACGCTTTCTTT. As protein: CASRRQGPNAFF.